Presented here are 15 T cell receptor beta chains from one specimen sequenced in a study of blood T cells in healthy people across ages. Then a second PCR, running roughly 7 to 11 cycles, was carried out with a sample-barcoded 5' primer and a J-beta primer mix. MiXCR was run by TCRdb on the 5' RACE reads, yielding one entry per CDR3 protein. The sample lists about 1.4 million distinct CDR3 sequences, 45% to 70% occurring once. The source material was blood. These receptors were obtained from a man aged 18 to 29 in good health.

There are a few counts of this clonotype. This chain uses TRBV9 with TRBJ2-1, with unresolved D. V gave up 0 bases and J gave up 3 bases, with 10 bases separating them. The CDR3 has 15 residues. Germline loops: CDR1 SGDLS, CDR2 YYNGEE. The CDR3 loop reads CASSVAGGYYNEQFF. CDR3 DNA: TGTGCCAGCAGCGTAGCGGGTGGGTACTACAATGAGCAGTTCTTC.

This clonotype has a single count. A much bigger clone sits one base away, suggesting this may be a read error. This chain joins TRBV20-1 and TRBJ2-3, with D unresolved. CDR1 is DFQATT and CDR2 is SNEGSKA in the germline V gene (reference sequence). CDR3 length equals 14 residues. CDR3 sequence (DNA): TGCAGTGCTAGACCCTTGTGGAGTACAGATACGCGGTATTTT. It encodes CSARPLWSTDTRYF.

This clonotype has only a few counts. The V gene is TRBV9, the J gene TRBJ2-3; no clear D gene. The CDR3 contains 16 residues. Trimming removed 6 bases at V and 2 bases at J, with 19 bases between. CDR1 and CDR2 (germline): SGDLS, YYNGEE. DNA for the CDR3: TGTGCCAGCATCCCAGCCGACAATGGAGACACAGATACGCAGTATTTT. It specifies CASIPADNGDTDTQYF. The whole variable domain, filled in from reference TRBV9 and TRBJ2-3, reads DSGVTQTPKHLITATGQRVTLRCSPRSGDLSVYWYQQSLDQGLQFLIQYYNGEERAKGNILERFSAQQFPDLHSELNLSSLELGDSALYFCASIPADNGDTDTQYFGPGTRLTVL.

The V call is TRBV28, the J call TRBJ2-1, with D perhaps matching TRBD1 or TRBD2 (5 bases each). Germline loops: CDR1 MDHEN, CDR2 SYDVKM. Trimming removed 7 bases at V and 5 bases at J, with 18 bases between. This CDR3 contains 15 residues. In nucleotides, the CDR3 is TGTGCCAGCACCACACCGGGAAAACAGGACAATGAGCAGTTCTTC. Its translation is CASTTPGKQDNEQFF.

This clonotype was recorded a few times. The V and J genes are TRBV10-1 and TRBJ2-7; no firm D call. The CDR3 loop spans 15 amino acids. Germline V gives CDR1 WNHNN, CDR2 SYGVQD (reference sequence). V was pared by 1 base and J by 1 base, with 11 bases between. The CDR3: CASSEFRVGSYEQYF. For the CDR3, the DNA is TGCGCCAGCAGTGAGTTTCGGGTGGGGTCCTACGAGCAGTACTTC.

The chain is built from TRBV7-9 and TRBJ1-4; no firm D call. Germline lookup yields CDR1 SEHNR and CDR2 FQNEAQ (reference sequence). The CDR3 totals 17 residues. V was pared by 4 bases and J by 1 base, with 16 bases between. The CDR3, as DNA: TGTGCCAGCAGCTCCGATATGCCCGCAGAAACTAATGAAAAACTGTTTTTT. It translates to CASSSDMPAETNEKLFF.

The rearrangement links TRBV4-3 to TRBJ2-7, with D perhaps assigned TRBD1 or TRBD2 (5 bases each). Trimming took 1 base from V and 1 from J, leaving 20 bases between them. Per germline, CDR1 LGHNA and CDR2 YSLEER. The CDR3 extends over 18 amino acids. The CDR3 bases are TGCGCCAGCAGCCAAGGTCTCCCGGGGCAGGGACGTTCCTACGAGCAGTACTTC. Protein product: CASSQGLPGQGRSYEQYF.

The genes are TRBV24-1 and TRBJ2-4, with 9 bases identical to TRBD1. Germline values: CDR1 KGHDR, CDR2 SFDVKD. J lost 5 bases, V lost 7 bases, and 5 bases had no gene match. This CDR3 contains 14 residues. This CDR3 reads CATRDRQGENIQYF. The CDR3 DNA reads TGTGCCACCAGGGATAGACAGGGGGAAAACATTCAGTACTTC.

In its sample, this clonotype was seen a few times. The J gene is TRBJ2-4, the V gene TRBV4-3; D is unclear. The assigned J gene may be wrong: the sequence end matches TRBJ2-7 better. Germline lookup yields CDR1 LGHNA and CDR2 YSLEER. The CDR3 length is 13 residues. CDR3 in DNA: TGCGCCAGCAGCCTAAGTACATTAACCGAGCAGTACTTC. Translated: CASSLSTLTEQYF.

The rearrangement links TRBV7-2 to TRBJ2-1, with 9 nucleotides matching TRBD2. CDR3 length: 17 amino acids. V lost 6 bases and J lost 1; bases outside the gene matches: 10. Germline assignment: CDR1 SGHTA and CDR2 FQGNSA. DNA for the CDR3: TGTGCCAGCAGGGCAAGACGAGCGGGGGGATCCTACAATGAGCAGTTCTTC. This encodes CASRARRAGGSYNEQFF. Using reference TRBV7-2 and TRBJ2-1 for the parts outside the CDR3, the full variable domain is GAGVSQSPSNKVTEKGKDVELRCDPISGHTALYWYRQSLGQGLEFLIYFQGNSAPDKSGLPSDRFSAERTGGSVSTLTIQRTQQEDSAVYLCASRARRAGGSYNEQFFGPGTRLTVL.

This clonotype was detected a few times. The CDR3 sequence: CASSLALAAEQFF. The CDR3 bases are TGTGCCAGCAGCTTGGCCCTCGCGGCTGAGCAGTTCTTC. V and J are TRBV5-5 and TRBJ2-1; D is uncertain. Germline V gene data show CDR1 as SGHKS and CDR2 as YYEKEE (reference sequence). Trimming left V 0 bases short and J 9 bases short, with 10 bases between. The CDR3 has 13 amino acids.

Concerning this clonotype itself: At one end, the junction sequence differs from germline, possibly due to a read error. The CDR3 DNA sequence: TGTGCCAGCAGCTTGCACCAGAGGACCACAGATGCGCAGTATTTT. Translating gives CASSLHQRTTDAQYF. The chain uses TRBV11-2 and TRBJ2-3; D call uncertain. In germline, CDR1 is SGHAT, CDR2 FQNNGV. The CDR3 length is 15 residues.

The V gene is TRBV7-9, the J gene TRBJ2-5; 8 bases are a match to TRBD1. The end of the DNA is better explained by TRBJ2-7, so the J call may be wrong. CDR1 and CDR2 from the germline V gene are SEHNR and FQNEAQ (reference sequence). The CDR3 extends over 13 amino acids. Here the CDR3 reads CAVRATGGYEQYF. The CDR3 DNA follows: TGTGCCGTTCGGGCCACAGGGGGATACGAGCAGTACTTC.

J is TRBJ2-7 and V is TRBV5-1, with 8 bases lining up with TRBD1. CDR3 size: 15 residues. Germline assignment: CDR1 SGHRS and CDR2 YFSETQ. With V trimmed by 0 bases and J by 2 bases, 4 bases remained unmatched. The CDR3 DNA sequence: TGCGCCAGCAGCTTGGAGGGACAGGCAGCCTACGAGCAGTACTTC. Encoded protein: CASSLEGQAAYEQYF.

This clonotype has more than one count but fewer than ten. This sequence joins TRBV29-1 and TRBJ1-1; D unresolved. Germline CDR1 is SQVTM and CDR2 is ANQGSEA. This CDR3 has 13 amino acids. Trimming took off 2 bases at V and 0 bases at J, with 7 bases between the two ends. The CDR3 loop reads CSVEHGMNTEAFF. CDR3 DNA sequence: TGCAGCGTTGAACACGGGATGAACACTGAAGCTTTCTTT.